Listed below are T cell receptor beta chains from one sample, sequenced in a study of CD8 T cells in Susac syndrome. MiXCR, applied by TCRdb to the immunoSEQ multiplex PCR reads, yields one record per CDR3 protein. The data contain some 150,000 distinct CDR3 sequences, approximately 95% of them singletons. Sequenced sample: CD4+ T cells from PBMCs. These receptors were taken from a human donor with Susac syndrome. Both conserved end residues are part of each CDR3. The D gene is left open where the match is weak. Size values are once, few and many counts, or a class for expanded clones, and some rows have none.

D	size	V	J	DNA	CDR3
.	.	TRBV7-9	TRBJ2-6	TGTGCCAGCAGCTTAGCTGGAGCCTCTGGGGCCAACGTCCTGACTTTC	CASSLAGASGANVLTF
TRBD2	.	TRBV6-5	TRBJ2-1	TGTGCCAGCAGTTCTCCCCGGACTAGCGGGGGATATGAGCAGTTCTTC	CASSSPRTSGGYEQFF
TRBD2	once	TRBV15	TRBJ2-1	TGTGCCACCAGCAGAGAATCCACTAGCGGGGGTAGCCATGAGCAGTTCTTC	CATSRESTSGGSHEQFF
.	once	TRBV6-2/TRBV6-3	TRBJ2-5	TGTGCCAGCAGTTACTCGAACAGGGCGGAGACCCAGTACTTC	CASSYSNRAETQYF
.	.	TRBV12-3/TRBV12-4	TRBJ2-1	TGTGCCAGCAGTTTGGACAGTTTAAGTTGGGTGTACAATGAGCAGTTCTTC	CASSLDSLSWVYNEQFF
.	once	TRBV6-6	TRBJ1-1	TGTGCCAGCAGTTACGTGGGGACTGAAGCTTTCTTT	CASSYVGTEAFF
TRBD1	.	TRBV3-1	TRBJ1-6	TGTGCCAGCAGCCCCGGACAGGGGGCAAATTCACCCCTCCACTTT	CASSPGQGANSPLHF
.	.	TRBV5-1	TRBJ2-5	TGCGCCAGCAGCTTGGGGCTCCTGGGGGAGACCCAGTACTTC	CASSLGLLGETQYF
.	.	TRBV4-2	TRBJ2-3	TGTGCCAGCAGCCAAGGGGGGGTAGCTAGTCCTAGCACAGATACGCAGTATTTT	CASSQGGVASPSTDTQYF
.	.	TRBV3-1	TRBJ1-6	TGTGCCAGCAGATCGACAGATTATAATTCACCCCTCCACTTT	CASRSTDYNSPLHF
TRBD1	.	TRBV20-1	TRBJ1-2	TGCAGTGCCTGGACAGGGGGCATCTATGGCTACACCTTC	CSAWTGGIYGYTF
TRBD1	.	TRBV2	TRBJ2-7	TGTGCCAGCAGTGAAATGAGGACAGGGGAGGCCTACGAGCAGTACTTC	CASSEMRTGEAYEQYF
TRBD1	.	TRBV27	TRBJ2-7	TGTGCCAGCAGTCTGGTCGCCGGGACAGGGGCCTACGAGCAGTACTTC	CASSLVAGTGAYEQYF
.	.	TRBV7-9	TRBJ2-7	TGTGCCAGCAGCCGACGGCGGGGACAGTCGGTGTACTTC	CASSRRRGQSVYF
.	.	TRBV29-1	TRBJ2-6	TGCAGCGCCGGAAACTCGGGCTCTGGGGCCAACGTCCTGACTTTC	CSAGNSGSGANVLTF
.	.	TRBV5-4	TRBJ1-2	TGTGCCAGCAGCTTGACCAGGGGTGATGGCTACACCTTC	CASSLTRGDGYTF
.	.	TRBV20-1	TRBJ1-5	TGCGGGGTCACGCGGGGCGAGGGCAATCAGCCCCAGCATTTT	CGVTRGEGNQPQHF
.	.	TRBV7-9	TRBJ2-7	TGTGCCAGCAGCTTTTATCGGGACCAGGTGGGGGAGCAGTACTTC	CASSFYRDQVGEQYF
.	.	TRBV7-2	TRBJ2-1	TGTGCCAGCAGTCGCAACGGGGAGCAGTTCTTC	CASSRNGEQFF
.	.	TRBV5-1	TRBJ1-6	TGCGCCAGCAGCTTGGGCGGGGGCTCCTATAATTCACCCCTCCACTTT	CASSLGGGSYNSPLHF
.	.	TRBV20-1	TRBJ2-7	TGCAGTGCTAGGGAGGGGTCGACTCCCTACGAGCAGTACTTC	CSAREGSTPYEQYF
.	.	TRBV5-1	TRBJ2-7	TGCGCCAGCAGCTCAATCGGGCGGGAGCAGTACTTC	CASSSIGREQYF
.	once	TRBV12-3/TRBV12-4	TRBJ1-6	TGTGCCAGCAGTTTAACTGGGGCTACGGATTCACCCCTCCACTTT	CASSLTGATDSPLHF
.	.	TRBV5-1	TRBJ2-3	TGCGCCAGCAGCCCTCTCTCAGGGATGGGCACAGATACGCAGTATTTT	CASSPLSGMGTDTQYF
.	.	TRBV7-8	TRBJ2-3	TGTGCCAGCAGCTTAGGGCAGGCACGCACAGATACGCAGTATTTT	CASSLGQARTDTQYF
.	.	TRBV15	TRBJ2-3	TGTGCCACCAGCAGTTTTTCCGATACGCAGTATTTT	CATSSFSDTQYF
TRBD1	.	TRBV29-1	TRBJ2-7	TGCAGCGTTGCGGGACAGGGATTCTACGAGCAGTACTTC	CSVAGQGFYEQYF
TRBD1	.	TRBV4-1	TRBJ1-2	TGCGCCAGCAGCCAATCAGGGGGTAACTATGGCTACACCTTC	CASSQSGGNYGYTF
.	.	TRBV2	TRBJ2-7	TGTGCCAGCAGAGCGGGACAGGTAACCTACGAGCAGTACTTC	CASRAGQVTYEQYF
.	.	TRBV12-5	TRBJ1-5	TGTGCTAGTGGTTTGGTATCGGGGGACCAGCCCCAGCATTTT	CASGLVSGDQPQHF
.	once	TRBV9	TRBJ1-1	TGTGCCAGCAGCTCGAGGGCGGGATGGGACACTGAAGCTTTCTTT	CASSSRAGWDTEAFF
.	.	TRBV3-1	TRBJ2-5	TGTGCCAGCAGCCAATACCAAGAGACCCAGTACTTC	CASSQYQETQYF
TRBD2	.	TRBV7-9	TRBJ2-3	TGTGCCAGCAGCTTAATGGCTAGCGGCCGCACAGATACGCAGTATTTT	CASSLMASGRTDTQYF
.	.	TRBV20-1	TRBJ2-5	TGCAGTGCTAGTGTGCGGCCCACGGCCCAGTACTTC	CSASVRPTAQYF